This TCR beta chain is drawn from a study of blood T cell repertoires in COVID-19. Study at large: Acute and convalescent COVID-19 specimens originated in the United States, Italy and Spain. Sources were T cells, B-cell-depleted T cells, or PBMCs; the material itself was cDNA or gDNA.

Source study methods: Nucleated cell counts were estimated from reference gene primer amplification. Generated by immunoSEQ multiplex PCR, the TCRdb table keeps only in-frame clones and is missing some. Clone size and the V and J calls come from that table; the DNA yielded D and trimming. This sample has under 300,000 clones, with over 65% found just once. The V and J ends lost 0 bases and 7 bases, in that order; junction bases with no gene match: 5. This CDR3 has 15 residues. In germline, CDR1 is SGHNT, CDR2 YYREEE (reference sequence). This clonotype originated in a woman older than 75 with acute or convalescent COVID-19. The chain has TRBV5-4 and TRBJ2-1, with 9 nucleotides matching TRBD2. Sequencing was done on a sample of peripheral blood. In DNA, the CDR3 is TGTGCCAGCAGCTTGGGTAGCGGGAGTGGGAATGAGCAGTTCTTC. Protein product: CASSLGSGSGNEQFF. Based on the CDR3 plus reference TRBV5-4 and TRBJ2-1, the full variable domain is ETGVTQSPTHLIKTRGQQVTLRCSSQSGHNTVSWYQQALGQGPQFIFQYYREEENGRGNFPPRFSGLQFPNYSSELNVNALELDDSALYLCASSLGSGSGNEQFFGPGTRLTVL.